The T cell receptor beta chain described here comes from a study of shared clonotypes between healthy human individuals. Turning to the study itself: Each donor had three CD4 naive, three CD4 memory, two CD8 naive and one CD8 memory plate.

All participating donors were Caucasian adults from Nashville, Tennessee. Only a few counts were recorded for this clone. This CDR3 spans 11 amino acids. Germline lookup yields CDR1 DFQATT and CDR2 SNEGSKA (reference sequence). Per the original data handling: Filtering was not the same, since immunoSEQ gave junction-only sequences without quality scores. Data came from immunoSEQ multiplex PCR; TCRdb stores just in-frame clones and leaves some out. That table gives V, J and clone size, and the DNA gave D and trimming. The repertoire holds nearly 750,000 clones, just under 75% seen once, with roughly 1.8% in the top ten.

The chain couples TRBV20-1 to TRBJ2-5; D unresolved. TRBJ2-7 explains the end of the DNA better; the J call may be wrong. The sequencing input was memory CD4+ T cells sorted from blood. Noted subset: CD45RA-negative fraction. The TCR sequence derives from a woman in her 30s in good health. Here the CDR3 DNA reads TGCAGTGCTAGTCTTAACTACGAGCAGTACTTC. This sequence encodes CSASLNYEQYF.